This is a list of T cell receptor beta chains from one sample in a study of T cell responses to AZD1222 COVID-19 vaccine. Assay: immunoSEQ multiplex PCR; the TCRdb copy retains only in-frame clones and omits some. The sample consists of 150,000 to 200,000 clones, 93% of them appearing once. Here the sequenced sample was peripheral blood, taken on day 0 of AZD1222 vaccination. The receptors here all came from an adult in good health. Both conserved end residues are part of each CDR3. A D gene is named only where the DNA matches it firmly. The size entry is marked missing in some rows and otherwise reads once, few, many or a size class.

size	D	V	J	DNA	CDR3
few	TRBD2	TRBV11-2	TRBJ2-2	TGTGCCAGCAGACCTAGCGGGGGCGGGGTCGGGGAGCTGTTTTTT	CASRPSGGGVGELFF
.	.	TRBV19	TRBJ1-5	TGTGCCAGTAGTACAAGTGGGGTTCAGCCCCAGCATTTT	CASSTSGVQPQHF
.	.	TRBV12-5	TRBJ1-4	TGTGCTAGTGGTTCGGGGAGTTCCTGGAAACTGTTTTTT	CASGSGSSWKLFF
.	.	TRBV14	TRBJ2-7	TGTGCCAGCAGCCAACTCGTCTCAGGGGCCCGGGAGCAGTACTTC	CASSQLVSGAREQYF
.	.	TRBV5-1	TRBJ2-6	TGCGCCAGCAGCTTGGTTTACGGGGCCAACGTCCTGACTTTC	CASSLVYGANVLTF
.	.	TRBV2	TRBJ1-2	TGTGCCAGCAGTGAAGGGGTGGTCACCTATGGCTACACCTTC	CASSEGVVTYGYTF
once	.	TRBV20-1	TRBJ1-6	TGCAGTGCTAGAGCCGCCCAACCCCTCCACTTT	CSARAAQPLHF
.	TRBD1	TRBV18	TRBJ2-5	TGTGCCAGCTCACCTAGAGCCGGACAGGAAGAGACCCAGTACTTC	CASSPRAGQEETQYF
.	.	TRBV12-5	TRBJ1-1	TGTGCTAGTGGTTTACAACCGAAGAACACTGAAGCTTTCTTT	CASGLQPKNTEAFF
.	TRBD1	TRBV18	TRBJ1-1	TGTGCCAGCTCACCGGGACAGACAAACACTGAAGCTTTCTTT	CASSPGQTNTEAFF
once	.	TRBV5-6	TRBJ2-5	TGTGCCAGCAGCTTGCCGGGTTTAGGGGAACAAGAGACCCAGTACTTC	CASSLPGLGEQETQYF
.	.	TRBV14	TRBJ1-1	TGTGCCAGCAGCCAAAGTCGTAGCCCTGAAGCTTTCTTT	CASSQSRSPEAFF
.	.	TRBV7-9	TRBJ1-2	TGTGCCAGCAGCTTAGGTCGGACGTCCTATGGCTACACCTTC	CASSLGRTSYGYTF
once	.	TRBV10-3	TRBJ1-1	TGTGCCATCAGTGGGACGGATGGGGGAAAAGCTTTCTTT	CAISGTDGGKAFF
once	.	TRBV7-9	TRBJ1-6	TGTGCCAGCAGCTTACAGGGTGGGAATTCACCCCTCCACTTT	CASSLQGGNSPLHF
.	.	TRBV6-1	TRBJ1-6	TGTGCCAGCAGTGAATATGGGTGGGGCAGGGACTCACCCCTCCACTTT	CASSEYGWGRDSPLHF
.	.	TRBV28	TRBJ1-5	TGTGCCAGCAGGGTTGAATACAATCAGCCCCAGCATTTT	CASRVEYNQPQHF
.	.	TRBV10-3	TRBJ2-1	TGTGCCACTTATCCAGGTAGAGTGACCTACAATGAGCAGTTCTTC	CATYPGRVTYNEQFF
.	.	TRBV7-2	TRBJ2-2	TGTGCCAGCAGCCTCCAGGGGGGAGCGTCCGGGGAGCTGTTTTTT	CASSLQGGASGELFF
.	TRBD2	TRBV27	TRBJ2-2	TGTGCCAGCAGTTTCAGGAGACTAGCTGGTGTATCCGGGGAGCTGTTTTTT	CASSFRRLAGVSGELFF
.	.	TRBV5-1	TRBJ1-2	TGCGCCAGCAGCTTGGAGGGCAGGGACTCCTATGGCTACACCTTC	CASSLEGRDSYGYTF
.	.	TRBV19	TRBJ1-4	TGTGCCAGTAGTATTACAGGGACTAATGAAAAACTGTTTTTT	CASSITGTNEKLFF
once	.	TRBV5-6	TRBJ2-1	TGTGCCAGCCGCCGGGACGACAATGAGCAGTTCTTC	CASRRDDNEQFF
.	.	TRBV30	TRBJ2-7	TGTGCCTGGAGCGCGGGGACATTCTCCTACGAGCAGTACTTC	CAWSAGTFSYEQYF
.	.	TRBV19	TRBJ1-5	TGTGCCAGTAGTATATGGACTCAGCCCCAGCATTTT	CASSIWTQPQHF
.	.	TRBV10-1	TRBJ1-5	TGCGCCAGCAGTGAGCGAATTTCAGGGGCTGGAAGTCAGCCCCAGCATTTT	CASSERISGAGSQPQHF
.	.	TRBV7-9	TRBJ1-6	TGTGCCAGCCGACAGGAGCAATCACCCCTCCACTTT	CASRQEQSPLHF
once	TRBD2	TRBV27	TRBJ2-3	TGTGCCAGCAGTTTTCGGGAGGCGTCAGATACGCAGTATTTT	CASSFREASDTQYF
.	TRBD2	TRBV15	TRBJ2-3	TGTGCCACCAGCAGACCCCTCCTTACTAGCGGTCTCACAGATACGCAGTATTTT	CATSRPLLTSGLTDTQYF
once	.	TRBV15	TRBJ1-5	TGTGCCACCAGTCGACAGTACGAAGCGCCCCAGCATTTT	CATSRQYEAPQHF
.	.	TRBV15	TRBJ1-1	TGTGCCACCAGCAGAGCTCGACAGTCCAACACTGAAGCTTTCTTT	CATSRARQSNTEAFF
.	.	TRBV4-1	TRBJ1-5	TGCGCCAGCAGCCCACGGGGCTTGGGCCAGCCCCAGCATTTT	CASSPRGLGQPQHF
.	.	TRBV9	TRBJ1-1	TGTGCCAGCAGCGTAGATAGGGACACTGAAGCTTTCTTT	CASSVDRDTEAFF
once	TRBD2	TRBV18	TRBJ2-5	TGTGCCAGCTCACCACCGGTTAGCGGGGACCCGACCCAGTACTTC	CASSPPVSGDPTQYF
.	.	TRBV9	TRBJ2-3	TGTGCCAGCAGCGGTGCAGGGACCACAGATACGCAGTATTTT	CASSGAGTTDTQYF
.	.	TRBV19	TRBJ2-7	TGTGCCAGTAGACGCCGGGACTCCACAGCCTACGAGCAGTACTTC	CASRRRDSTAYEQYF